This T cell receptor beta chain was found in a study of T-cell memory formation after mild COVID-19. About the research overall: TCR clusters showed largely donor specificity. Study-wide results and caveats: Mostly located in CM and EM were contracting CD4+ clones, with contracting CD8+ clones located in EMRA. Clones that shrank (day 15 to 85) were balanced CD4/CD8, whereas later expanders leaned CD4+.

CDR3 size: 13 residues. From germline, CDR1 is LNHDA and CDR2 SQIVND (reference sequence). Trimming left V 3 bases short and J 2 bases short, with 7 bases between. Using constant-segment primers, 5'RACE produced TCR alpha and TCR beta cDNA libraries carrying sample barcodes and UMIs. TCRdb used MiXCR to reprocess the 5' RACE reads, holding one entry per CDR3 protein. The repertoire holds about 290,000 distinct CDR3 sequences, with roughly 17% as singletons. The table lists this clonotype with a few counts. What it recognizes is unknown. The receptor's source is a man between 18 and 29 years old who had mild COVID-19 (a few samples of this study predate the infection). Cell type and time point are not known. The source material was PBMCs or a T cell subset sorted from them (not recorded which). The genes are TRBV19 and TRBJ2-5; D is possibly TRBD1 or TRBD2 (5 bases each). CDR3 DNA: TGTGCCAGTAGTATGGGACCGCAAGAGACCCAGTACTTC. This encodes CASSMGPQETQYF.